This entry concerns a single T cell receptor beta chain. Its antigen remains unknown. The record originates from a study of tumor and adjacent non-tumor tissue in lung cancer. Whole-study results and caveats: Patients with more diverse tumor TCRs had worse survival. Tumor tissue had significantly higher TCR diversity than normal lung.

Per the germline V gene, CDR1 is MGHRA and CDR2 is YSYEKL. The CDR3 totals 18 residues. Trimming removed 4 bases from V and 6 bases from J, with 25 bases in between. No cell sorting was done before RNA was extracted from the tissue. Donors were chemotherapy-naive, newly diagnosed lung cancer surgical patients in China, August–late 2014. TCRbeta libraries were built with three rounds of nested PCR, modified from ARM-PCR. A single record per CDR3 protein comes from TCRdb applying MiXCR to the multiplex PCR reads. The sample includes 70,000 to 90,000 distinct CDR3 sequences, approximately 79% of them seen just once.

What was sequenced was lung tumor tissue. The TCR comes from a woman aged 45-65 years with non-small cell lung cancer. V is TRBV4-1 and J is TRBJ2-1; TRBD2 might be the D (6 bases). CDR3 loop: CASSRENPPVGGTNEQFF. The CDR3 DNA follows: TGCGCCAGCAGCCGAGAAAACCCCCCGGTGGGAGGAACCAATGAGCAGTTCTTC.